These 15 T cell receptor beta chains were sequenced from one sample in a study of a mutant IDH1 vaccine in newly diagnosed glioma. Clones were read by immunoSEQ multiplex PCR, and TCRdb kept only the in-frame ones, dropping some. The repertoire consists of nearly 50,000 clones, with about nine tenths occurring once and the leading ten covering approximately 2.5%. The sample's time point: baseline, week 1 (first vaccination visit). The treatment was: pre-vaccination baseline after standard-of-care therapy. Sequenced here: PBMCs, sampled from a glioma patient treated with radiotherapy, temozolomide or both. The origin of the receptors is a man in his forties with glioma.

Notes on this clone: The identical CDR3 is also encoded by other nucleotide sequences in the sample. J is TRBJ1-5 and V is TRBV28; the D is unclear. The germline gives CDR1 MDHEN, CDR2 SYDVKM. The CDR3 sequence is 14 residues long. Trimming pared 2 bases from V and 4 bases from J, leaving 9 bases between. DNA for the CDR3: TGTGCCAGCAGTTTAGTGAGAGGGAATCAGCCCCAGCATTTT. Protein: CASSLVRGNQPQHF.

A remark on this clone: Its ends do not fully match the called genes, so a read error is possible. DNA of the CDR3: TGTGCCAGCAGCGTAGCTACCAGGGACCCATCGATCTTC. Amino acids: CASSVATRDPSIF. The rearrangement uses TRBV9 and TRBJ2-1, with D perhaps given as TRBD1 or TRBD2 (5 bases each). The CDR3 loop spans 13 amino acids. Germline CDR1 SGDLS, CDR2 YYNGEE.

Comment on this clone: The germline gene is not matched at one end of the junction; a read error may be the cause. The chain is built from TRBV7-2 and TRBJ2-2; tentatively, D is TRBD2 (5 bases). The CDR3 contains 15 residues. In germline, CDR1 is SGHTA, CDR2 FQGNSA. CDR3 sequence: CASSLASLGRGELFF. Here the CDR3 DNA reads TGTGCCAGCAGCCTAGCTTCCTTAGGCCGCGGGGAGCTGTTTTTT. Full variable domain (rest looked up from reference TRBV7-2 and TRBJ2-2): GAGVSQSPSNKVTEKGKDVELRCDPISGHTALYWYRQSLGQGLEFLIYFQGNSAPDKSGLPSDRFSAERTGGSVSTLTIQRTQQEDSAVYLCASSLASLGRGELFFGEGSRLTVL.

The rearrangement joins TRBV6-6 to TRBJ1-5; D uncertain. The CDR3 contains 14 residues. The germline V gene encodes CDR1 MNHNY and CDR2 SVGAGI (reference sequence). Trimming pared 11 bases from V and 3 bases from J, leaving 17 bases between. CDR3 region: CAGRASGANQPQHF. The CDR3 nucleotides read TGTGCCGGTCGAGCGTCGGGAGCCAATCAGCCCCAGCATTTT.

The CDR3 protein is CASSPRALAYNEQFF. The CDR3 nucleotides are TGTGCCAGCTCACCCAGAGCCTTGGCCTACAATGAGCAGTTCTTC. V and J are TRBV18 and TRBJ2-1; D unclear. This CDR3 has 15 residues. V shed 3 bases and J shed 2 bases, with 11 bases lying between them. CDR1 and CDR2 from the germline V gene are KGHSH and LQKENI.

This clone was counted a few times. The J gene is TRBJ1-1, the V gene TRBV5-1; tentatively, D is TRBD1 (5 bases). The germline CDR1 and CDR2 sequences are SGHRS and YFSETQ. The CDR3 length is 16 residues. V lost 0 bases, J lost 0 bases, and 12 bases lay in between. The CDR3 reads CASSLASGTVNTEAFF. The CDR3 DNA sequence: TGCGCCAGCAGCTTGGCCAGTGGGACGGTGAACACTGAAGCTTTCTTT.

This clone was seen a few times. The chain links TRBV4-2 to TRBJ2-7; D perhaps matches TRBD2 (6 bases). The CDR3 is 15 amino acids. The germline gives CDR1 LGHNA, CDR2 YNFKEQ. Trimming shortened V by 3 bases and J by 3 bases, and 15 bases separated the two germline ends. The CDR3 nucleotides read TGTGCCAGCAGCCACGGGGCTAGCGAGGACTACGAGCAGTACTTC. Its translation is CASSHGASEDYEQYF.

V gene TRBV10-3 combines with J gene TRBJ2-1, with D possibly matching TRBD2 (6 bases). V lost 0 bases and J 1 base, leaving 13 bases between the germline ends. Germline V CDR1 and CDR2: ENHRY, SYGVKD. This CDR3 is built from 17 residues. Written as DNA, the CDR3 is TGTGCCATCAGTGAGTCTGTACGGGAGAGGTCCTACAATGAGCAGTTCTTC. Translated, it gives CAISESVRERSYNEQFF.

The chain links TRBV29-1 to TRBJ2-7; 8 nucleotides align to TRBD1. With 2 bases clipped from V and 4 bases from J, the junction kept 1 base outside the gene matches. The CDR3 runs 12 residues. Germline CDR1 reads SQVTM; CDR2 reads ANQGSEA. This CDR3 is CSVEQGAYEQYF. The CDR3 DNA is TGCAGCGTTGAACAGGGGGCTTACGAGCAGTACTTC.

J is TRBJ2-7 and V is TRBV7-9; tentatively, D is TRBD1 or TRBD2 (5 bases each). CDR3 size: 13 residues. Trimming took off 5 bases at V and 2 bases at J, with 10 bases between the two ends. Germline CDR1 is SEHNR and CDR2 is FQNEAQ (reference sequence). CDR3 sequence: CASSRDGPYEQYF. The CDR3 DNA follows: TGTGCCAGCAGCCGGGACGGACCCTACGAGCAGTACTTC. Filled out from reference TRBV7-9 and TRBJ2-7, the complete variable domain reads DTGVSQNPRHKITKRGQNVTFRCDPISEHNRLYWYRQTLGQGPEFLTYFQNEAQLEKSRLLSDRFSAERPKGSFSTLEIQRTEQGDSAMYLCASSRDGPYEQYFGPGTRLTVT.

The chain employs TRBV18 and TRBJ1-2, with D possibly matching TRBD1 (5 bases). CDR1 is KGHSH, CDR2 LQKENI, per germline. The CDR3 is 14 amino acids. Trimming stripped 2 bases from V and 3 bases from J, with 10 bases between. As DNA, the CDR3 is TGTGCCAGCTCACCATTGGACACGGACTATGGCTACACCTTC. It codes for CASSPLDTDYGYTF.

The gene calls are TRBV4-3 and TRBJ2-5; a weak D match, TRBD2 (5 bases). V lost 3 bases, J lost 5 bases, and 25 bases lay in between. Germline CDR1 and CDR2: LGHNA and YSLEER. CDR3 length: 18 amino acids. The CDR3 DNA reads TGCGCCAGCAGCCAGATCCCCCCCGACGGGGTAGAGGGCGAGACCCAGTACTTC. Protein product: CASSQIPPDGVEGETQYF.

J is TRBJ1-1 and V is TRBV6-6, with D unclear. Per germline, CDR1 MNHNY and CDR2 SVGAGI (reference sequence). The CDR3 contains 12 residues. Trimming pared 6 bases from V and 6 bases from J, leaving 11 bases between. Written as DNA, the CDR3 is TGTGCCAGCAGGCCCGGGAGGGCTGAAGCTTTCTTT. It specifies CASRPGRAEAFF.

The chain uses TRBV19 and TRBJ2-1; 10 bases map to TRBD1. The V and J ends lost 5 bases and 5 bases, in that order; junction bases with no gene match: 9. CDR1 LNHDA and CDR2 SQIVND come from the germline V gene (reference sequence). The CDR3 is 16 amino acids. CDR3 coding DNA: TGTGCCAGTAGTCCCCGGGACAGGGGAACCCACAATGAGCAGTTCTTC. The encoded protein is CASSPRDRGTHNEQFF. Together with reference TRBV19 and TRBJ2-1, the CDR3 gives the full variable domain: DGGITQSPKYLFRKEGQNVTLSCEQNLNHDAMYWYRQDPGQGLRLIYYSQIVNDFQKGDIAEGYSVSREKKESFPLTVTSAQKNPTAFYLCASSPRDRGTHNEQFFGPGTRLTVL.

CDR3 loop: CASSLGPNTEAFF. DNA of the CDR3: TGTGCCAGCAGTTTGGGCCCTAACACTGAAGCTTTCTTT. This sequence joins TRBV27 and TRBJ1-1; no firm D call. CDR1 is MNHEY, CDR2 SMNVEV, per germline (reference sequence). The V end lost 3 bases, the J end lost 2 bases, and 7 bases lay between the germline ends. CDR3 length: 13 residues.